This TCR beta chain emerged from a study of breast tumors, draining lymph nodes, adjacent tissues. Overall study results and limits: Tumor repertoires ranked between lymph nodes and nontumor tissue in diversity, with V and J gene preferences. Findings are consistent with lymph node origin and intratumoral expansion of most tumor T cells.

TCRdb reprocessed the multiplex PCR reads via MiXCR and lists one record per CDR3 protein. Among 15,000 to 20,000 distinct CDR3 sequences listed, less than 45% were seen once. The junction had 14 bases not matched to a gene; V was cut back by 11 bases and J by 6 bases. CDR1 and CDR2 from the germline V gene are MNHEY and SMNVEV (reference sequence). The CDR3 totals 15 residues. As concerns this clonotype: Its matching antigen is unknown. A much bigger clone sits one base away, suggesting this may be a read error. Given the absence of the conserved phenylalanine or tryptophan at the CDR3 end, a read error is likely.

The receptor comes from a female donor with breast cancer. Some clones in this sample may be carry-over from other donors' samples. The sample taken for sequencing was tumor-adjacent breast tissue. The chain couples TRBV27 to TRBJ1-2; 11 bases align to TRBD1. The CDR3 loop is CAGRPRDRGSNGYTL. CDR3 coding DNA: TGTGCCGGCCGCCCTCGGGACAGGGGGTCTAATGGCTACACCCTC.